This TCR beta chain was sequenced in a study of T cell responses to AZD1222 COVID-19 vaccine (dated by TCRdb to the early 2020s). Looking at the study overall: AZD1222 recipients whose second dose came at about 4 weeks and those whose second dose came at about 12 weeks were combined into one group, since spike-specific TCR depth and breadth did not differ between the two schedules. A total of approximately 250 trial participants underwent TCR sequencing, of whom about 210 had received two doses of AZD1222 and 26 had received two doses of the MenACWY control vaccine. Trial participants were enrolled by age into 18-55, 56-69 and 70-plus year subgroups, with 148, 28 and 57 TCR-sequenced participants respectively. The research as a whole found: Participants were mostly white British, with more females than males. The authors suggested clonal diversity may have been underestimated. Because no samples from the day 14 peak response were available, repertoires could be characterized only after the peak T cell response. Reportedly, almost half of the unique spike-specific TCRs recognized epitopes lying outside the regions that are mutated in the B.1.351 and B.1.1.7 variants. The whole spike protein was spanned by vaccine-associated CD4 TCRs, and dominant responses were seen in regions 160-218 and 743-854. After two AZD1222 doses, spike-specific TCR breadth and depth were significantly higher than at day 0 and than in MenACWY recipients. The 56-69-year group was small, and its depth increase did not reach significance, likely because of low power. Conclusions about previously exposed vaccinees were limited because only six or seven AZD1222 recipients were SARS-CoV-2 seropositive at baseline.

The CDR3 regions of human TCRbeta chains were analyzed by immunosequencing. Per the original workflow: TCRs in the repertoires were matched against a reference library of SARS-CoV-2-specific TCRs that had been generated with the MIRA antigen-specificity platform. Breadth meant the fraction of unique TCRs that were SARS-CoV-2-associated, whereas depth meant the fraction of total T cells that were SARS-CoV-2-associated. Using the MIRA data, each spike-specific TCR was mapped to the spike region that the TCR reacts to and placed in a CD4 or CD8 class. Log10-transformed breadth and depth values were compared by one-way ANOVA with Sidak's multiple comparisons tests. The table was pulled from immuneACCESS by TCRdb, which kept in-frame rearrangements only. Such tables lose some clones; where checked, under half of the loss comes from unresolved V genes, and the rest has no known cause. V and J calls and clone size come straight from that table; D and trimming were deduced from the DNA. Recorded for this sample are roughly 110,000 clones; 85% to 90% of them occurred a single time. The top ten constitute less than 6% of the sample.

Explained via the paper, the time point label denotes: baseline before first vaccination. Vaccinee samples were obtained from the UK trials COV001 and COV002, which included a single-blind randomized controlled phase 2/3 trial of AZD1222 (ChAdOx1 nCoV-19) in healthy adults. For TCRbeta chain sequencing, PBMC samples were collected from trial participants at day 0 and at day 28 after the second dose. Including the terminal cysteine and phenylalanine, the CDR3 comprises 15 residues. Only the CDR3 part of the read is kept: 45 bases, read in frame from the first base. CDR1 and CDR2 are drawn from the germline V gene: SGHRS, YFSETQ. V is pruned by 4 bases and J by 5 bases, leaving 8 bases of the junction without a gene match. Comment on this clone: What antigen it recognizes has not been identified. No clone much larger than this one lies a single base away; base qualities are absent.

Recombination connected TRBV5-1 to TRBJ2-5; 10 bases in the middle match TRBD2. This receptor was taken from an adult in good health. The sequenced sample was peripheral blood, obtained on day 0 of AZD1222 vaccination. CDR3 loop: CASSQAGGPSETQYF. The base sequence is TGCGCCAGCAGCCAAGCGGGAGGGCCTTCCGAGACCCAGTACTTC.